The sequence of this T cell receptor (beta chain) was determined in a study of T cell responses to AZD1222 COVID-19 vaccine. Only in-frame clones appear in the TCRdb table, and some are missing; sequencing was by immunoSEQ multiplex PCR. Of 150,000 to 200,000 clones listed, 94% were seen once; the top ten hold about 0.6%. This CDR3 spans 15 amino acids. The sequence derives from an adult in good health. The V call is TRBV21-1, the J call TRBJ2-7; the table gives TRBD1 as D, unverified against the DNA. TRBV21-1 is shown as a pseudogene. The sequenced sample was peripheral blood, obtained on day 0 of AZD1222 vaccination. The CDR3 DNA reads TGTGCCAGCAGCAAAGTAGGGGCCCATTGCTACGAGCAGTACTTC. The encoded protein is CASSKVGAHCYEQYF.